The 5 T cell receptor beta chains in this list originate from one sample, sequenced in a study of blood T cell repertoires in COVID-19. Assay: immunoSEQ multiplex PCR; the TCRdb copy retains only in-frame clones and omits some. This sample carries 300,000 to 450,000 clones, 70% to 90% of them seen once, and the ten largest clones take about 2.3%. Material: peripheral blood. The receptors originated from a woman aged 60-75 years with COVID-19, enrolled during active disease.

The chain has TRBV3-1 (or the pseudogene TRBV3-2) and TRBJ1-1; D uncertain. V lost 3 bases and J lost 1, with 12 bases in between. Germline CDR1 is LGHDT and CDR2 is YNNKEL (reference sequence). The CDR3 loop spans 15 amino acids. Written as DNA, the CDR3 is TGTGCCAGCAGCCAGGCCGGGAAAAAGAACACTGAAGCTTTCTTT. Translating it yields CASSQAGKKNTEAFF.

CDR3 amino acids: CASSPEGDQPQHF. The DNA for the CDR3 is TGTGCCAGCAGCCCCGAGGGGGATCAGCCCCAGCATTTT. The J gene is TRBJ1-5, the V gene TRBV7-9; weak D call: TRBD1 (6 bases). The V and J ends lost 5 bases and 5 bases respectively, with 10 bases between them. The CDR3 spans 13 residues. Germline lookup yields CDR1 SEHNR and CDR2 FQNEAQ (reference sequence).

The chain recombines TRBV5-1 with TRBJ1-5; no clear D. V was shortened by 5 bases and J by 4 bases, with 10 bases between the two germline ends. The CDR3 runs to 13 residues. Germline V gene sequence: CDR1 SGHRS, CDR2 YFSETQ. The CDR3 reads CASRQNPNQPQHF. Written as DNA, the CDR3 is TGCGCCAGCAGGCAGAATCCGAATCAGCCCCAGCATTTT.

This clone has just one count. This chain uses TRBV3-1 (or the pseudogene TRBV3-2) with TRBJ1-1, with 9 bases matching TRBD1. CDR3 length: 13 residues. The V gene end was trimmed by 3 bases and the J gene end by 5 bases; junction bases not matched to a gene: 1. Germline V lookup: CDR1 LGHDT, CDR2 YNNKEL (reference sequence). The CDR3 spells CASSHGQGTEAFF. CDR3 bases: TGTGCCAGCAGCCACGGACAGGGGACTGAAGCTTTCTTT.

This rearrangement joins TRBV4-2 to TRBJ2-3; 11 bases map to TRBD2. V was pared by 4 bases and J by 2 bases, with 5 bases of the junction left unmatched. Looked up from germline, CDR1 is LGHNA and CDR2 is YNFKEQ. The CDR3 runs 16 residues. CDR3 in amino acids: CASSRPSGGNTDTQYF. CDR3 DNA: TGTGCCAGCAGCCGACCTAGCGGGGGGAACACAGATACGCAGTATTTT.